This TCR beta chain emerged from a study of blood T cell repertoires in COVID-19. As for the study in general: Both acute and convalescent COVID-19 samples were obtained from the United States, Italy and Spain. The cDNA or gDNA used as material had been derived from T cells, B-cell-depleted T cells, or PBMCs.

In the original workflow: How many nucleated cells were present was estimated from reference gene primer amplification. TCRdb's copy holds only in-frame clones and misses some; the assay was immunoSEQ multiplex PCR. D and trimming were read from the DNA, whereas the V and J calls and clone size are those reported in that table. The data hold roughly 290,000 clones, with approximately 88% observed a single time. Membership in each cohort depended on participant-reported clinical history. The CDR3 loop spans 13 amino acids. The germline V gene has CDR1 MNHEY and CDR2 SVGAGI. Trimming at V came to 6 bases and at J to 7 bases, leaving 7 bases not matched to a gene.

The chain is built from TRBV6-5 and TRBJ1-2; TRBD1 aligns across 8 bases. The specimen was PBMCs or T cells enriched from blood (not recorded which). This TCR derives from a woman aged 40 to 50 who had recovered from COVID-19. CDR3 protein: CASSKDRGPGYTF. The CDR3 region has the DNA TGTGCCAGCAGCAAAGACAGGGGCCCTGGCTACACCTTC.